These 25 T cell receptor beta chains came from one sample sequenced in a study of molecular identifiers for immune sequencing clone quantification. TCRdb re-analysed the PCR reads in MiXCR, keeping a single row per CDR3 protein. The data hold some 580,000 distinct CDR3 sequences, with 25% observed a single time. Sequencing input: naive CD8+ T cells from blood, with Jurkat cell RNA spiked in. Documented subset: FACS-sorted CD8+CD4-CCR7+CD45RA+ naive T cells. The receptors derive from a human donor in good health. Some libraries in this study had Jurkat cell RNA spiked in.

This clonotype appeared many times. The V call is TRBV28, the J call TRBJ2-1, with a possible D match to TRBD2 (6 bases). The CDR3 is 13 residues long. The germline gives CDR1 MDHEN, CDR2 SYDVKM. V was trimmed by 7 bases and J by 10 bases, leaving 17 bases between them. The CDR3 nucleotides are TGTGCCAGCACCCCGACGGGGGTCCCGGAGCAGTTCTTC. It codes for CASTPTGVPEQFF.

Worth noting for this clonotype: This sequence may be a read error, since a much larger clone differs from it by one base. CDR3 nucleotide sequence: TGCGCCAGCAGCCGTGAGACTTCGTCTCCGACAGATACGCAGTATTTT. Protein product: CASSRETSSPTDTQYF. This sequence joins TRBV4-1 and TRBJ2-3; unclear D gene. This CDR3 is built from 16 residues. Germline-derived CDR1 and CDR2 are MGHRA and YSYEKL. The V gene lost 4 bases and the J gene lost 3 bases, with 17 bases spanning the gap.

This clonotype was observed at least ten times. The chain carries TRBV9 and TRBJ1-1; D unresolved. Germline values: CDR1 SGDLS, CDR2 YYNGEE. V was shortened by 2 bases and J by 2 bases, with 7 bases between the two germline ends. The CDR3 extends over 13 amino acids. This CDR3 is CASSVFVNTEAFF. The CDR3 nucleotides are TGTGCCAGCAGCGTTTTCGTTAACACTGAAGCTTTCTTT. Combining the CDR3 with reference TRBV9 and TRBJ1-1 gives the whole variable domain DSGVTQTPKHLITATGQRVTLRCSPRSGDLSVYWYQQSLDQGLQFLIQYYNGEERAKGNILERFSAQQFPDLHSELNLSSLELGDSALYFCASSVFVNTEAFFGQGTRLTVV.

Of note for this clonotype: This may come from a read error, since a much larger clone is one base off. The chain recombines TRBV4-1 with TRBJ2-3; D is unresolved. This CDR3 spans 15 amino acids. V shed 3 bases and J shed 0 bases, with 10 bases lying between them. Germline V lookup: CDR1 MGHRA, CDR2 YSYEKL. CDR3 nucleotide sequence: TGCGCCAGCAGCCATGCGTTTACTAGCACAGATACGCAGTATTTT. It codes for CASSHAFTSTDTQYF.

This clonotype was observed a handful of times. The V call is TRBV7-2, the J call TRBJ2-3; 11 bases agree with TRBD1. V shed 3 bases, J shed 1 base, and the junction held 3 bases outside the gene matches. Per germline, CDR1 SGHTA and CDR2 FQGNSA. The CDR3 contains 16 residues. The CDR3 DNA sequence: TGTGCCAGCAGCTTCGGGACAGGGGGGCGCACAGATACGCAGTATTTT. Residues: CASSFGTGGRTDTQYF.

This clonotype was found a few times. The genes are TRBV2 and TRBJ2-7; no reliable D call. Germline-derived CDR1 and CDR2 are SNHLY and FYNNEI. There are 12 residues in the CDR3. The V gene lost 6 bases and the J gene lost 10 bases, with 16 bases spanning the gap. CDR3 amino acids: CASRPQNYEQYF. Written as DNA, the CDR3 is TGTGCCAGCAGGCCTCAGAACTATGAACAGTACTTC. The variable domain in full, completed from reference TRBV2 and TRBJ2-7, reads EPEVTQTPSHQVTQMGQEVILRCVPISNHLYFYWYRQILGQKVEFLVSFYNNEISEKSEIFDDQFSVERPDGSNFTLKIRSTKLEDSAMYFCASRPQNYEQYFGPGTRLTVT.

This clonotype was observed at least ten times. The chain recombines TRBV3-1 with TRBJ2-6; D is tentatively TRBD1 or TRBD2 (6 bases each). Trimming took off 0 bases at V and 2 bases at J, with 8 bases between the two ends. CDR3 size: 16 residues. CDR1 and CDR2 (germline): LGHDT, YNNKEL (reference sequence). The DNA for the CDR3 is TGTGCCAGCAGCCAAGATAGGGGGGCTGGGGCCAACGTCCTGACTTTC. Protein: CASSQDRGAGANVLTF.

This clonotype has more than one count but fewer than ten. The V call is TRBV27, the J call TRBJ2-5; D assignment may be TRBD1 or TRBD2 (5 bases each). V was cut by 4 bases and J by 5 bases, with 17 bases left in between. Looked up from germline, CDR1 is MNHEY and CDR2 is SMNVEV (reference sequence). The CDR3 runs to 15 residues. The CDR3 region is CASSSPGPWGETQYF. Written as DNA, the CDR3 is TGTGCCAGCAGTTCGCCGGGTCCCTGGGGGGAGACCCAGTACTTC.

With respect to this clonotype: This clone may be a read error of a much larger clone one base away. This chain joins TRBV5-3 and TRBJ2-5, with a weak D call TRBD2 (6 bases). TRBV5-3 is noted as an ORF with a role that remains uncertain. V was trimmed by 8 bases and J by 5 bases, leaving 28 bases between them. There are 17 residues in the CDR3. Here the CDR3 DNA reads TGTGCCAGCAACTCTCCGGGAGAAAAAGCAAGCGGGGAGACCCAGTACTTC. Encoded protein: CASNSPGEKASGETQYF.

There are many counts of this clonotype. This sequence joins TRBV29-1 and TRBJ1-1, with TRBD1 matching 9 bases. V was clipped by 8 bases and J by 6 bases; unmatched bases: 4. Germline assignment: CDR1 SQVTM and CDR2 ANQGSEA. CDR3 length: 11 amino acids. The CDR3 protein is CSQRQGAEAFF. In nucleotides, the CDR3 is TGCAGCCAAAGACAGGGGGCTGAAGCTTTCTTT.

This clonotype was recorded at least ten times. The chain is built from TRBV6-5 and TRBJ1-2; D may be TRBD1 (5 bases). The CDR3 loop spans 16 amino acids. The V end lost 6 bases, the J end lost 2 bases, and 19 bases lay between the germline ends. CDR1 MNHEY and CDR2 SVGAGI come from the germline V gene. Here the CDR3 reads CASSHIEGAENYGYTF. The CDR3 bases are TGTGCCAGCAGCCACATAGAAGGGGCGGAGAACTATGGCTACACCTTC.

This clonotype was detected only a few times. The chain has TRBV13 and TRBJ2-1, with D tentatively TRBD2 (6 bases). Between the trimmed V and J ends, which lost 0 bases and 8 bases, there was a span of 11 bases. The CDR3 covers 14 residues. Germline CDR1 PRHDT, CDR2 FYEKMQ (reference sequence). CDR3 amino acids: CASSLGGSPDEQFF. In DNA, the CDR3 is TGTGCCAGCAGCTTAGGCGGGAGCCCCGATGAGCAGTTCTTC.

In this sample, this clonotype turned up a few times. J is TRBJ1-1 and V is TRBV5-5; no firm D call. The CDR3 length is 14 residues. Looked up from germline, CDR1 is SGHKS and CDR2 is YYEKEE (reference sequence). The germline V and J ends were trimmed by 0 bases and 1 base, with 7 bases remaining between them. CDR3 amino acids: CASSLVLSNTEAFF. The CDR3, as DNA: TGTGCCAGCAGCTTGGTATTGTCGAACACTGAAGCTTTCTTT.

In this sample, this clonotype turned up a few times. The chain is built from TRBV13 and TRBJ2-1, with TRBD2 identical over 7 bases. The CDR3 runs 16 residues. Per the germline V gene, CDR1 is PRHDT and CDR2 is FYEKMQ (reference sequence). The J segment lost 4 bases and the V segment lost 2 bases, leaving 8 bases of the junction unmatched. The CDR3 loop reads CASSLLAVGGYNEQFF. CDR3 DNA: TGTGCCAGCAGCTTACTAGCTGTGGGGGGGTACAATGAGCAGTTCTTC.

This clonotype was observed many times. This chain joins TRBV6-2 or TRBV6-3 and TRBJ1-1, with D perhaps TRBD1 (5 bases). This CDR3 is 14 amino acids long. With 2 bases removed from V and 5 bases from J, the gap between germline ends came to 12 bases. From germline, CDR1 is MNHEY and CDR2 SVGEGT. The CDR3 here is CASSYGAFGTEAFF. The CDR3, as DNA: TGTGCCAGCAGTTACGGGGCCTTCGGTACTGAAGCTTTCTTT.

This clonotype was seen at least ten times. V is TRBV29-1 and J is TRBJ2-5, with a possible D match to TRBD2 (6 bases). V was pared by 7 bases and J by 2 bases, with 11 bases between. Germline V gene sequence: CDR1 SQVTM, CDR2 ANQGSEA. This CDR3 has 12 amino acids. The CDR3 nucleotides read TGCAGCGCACGCGGGGATCAAGAGACCCAGTACTTC. This encodes CSARGDQETQYF.

Of note for this clonotype: This may be a read error, as it is one base from a much larger clone. This sequence joins TRBV14 and TRBJ1-6; D perhaps matches TRBD1 (6 bases). The CDR3 runs 14 residues. The V gene's germline CDR1 is SGHDN and CDR2 FVKESK. The CDR3 is CASSPDSYNSPLRF. As DNA, the CDR3 is TGTGCCAGCAGTCCGGACAGTTATAATTCACCCCTCCGCTTT.

Of note for this clonotype: Given a much more abundant clone one base away, this may be a read error. J is TRBJ2-7 and V is TRBV13; tentatively, D is TRBD2 (6 bases). The germline V gene encodes CDR1 PRHDT and CDR2 FYEKMQ (reference sequence). The CDR3 loop spans 16 amino acids. The CDR3 protein is CARSLAGSTSSYEQYF. CDR3 bases: TGTGCCCGCAGCTTAGCAGGGAGTACTAGCTCCTACGAACAGTACTTC. The whole variable domain, remainder taken from reference TRBV13 and TRBJ2-7, is AAGVIQSPRHLIKEKRETATLKCYPIPRHDTVYWYQQGPGQDPQFLISFYEKMQSDKGSIPDRFSAQQFSDYHSELNMSSLELGDSALYFCARSLAGSTSSYEQYFGPGTRLTVT.

Here the CDR3 DNA reads TGTGCCAGCAGCCGGGGAAGGGACAAACCTAACTATGGCTACACCTTC. Its translation is CASSRGRDKPNYGYTF. The rearrangement uses TRBV5-4 and TRBJ1-2; maybe TRBD1 (6 bases). V lost 4 bases and J lost 0, with 16 bases in between. The CDR3 is 16 residues long. The germline CDR1 and CDR2 sequences are SGHNT and YYREEE (reference sequence).

This clonotype was seen many times. J is TRBJ2-3 and V is TRBV3-1; D is uncertain. This CDR3 contains 12 residues. Deletions cut 2 bases from V and 2 bases from J, with 2 bases between. Germline V gene lookup returns CDR1 LGHDT and CDR2 YNNKEL (reference sequence). The CDR3 spells CASSQPTDTQYF. Written as DNA, the CDR3 is TGTGCCAGCAGCCAACCCACAGATACGCAGTATTTT.

This clonotype came up many times. The chain has TRBV28 and TRBJ2-5; D tentatively reads TRBD1 or TRBD2 (6 bases each). The CDR3 extends over 14 amino acids. Germline V gives CDR1 MDHEN, CDR2 SYDVKM. The V gene lost 7 bases and the J gene lost 7 bases, with 19 bases spanning the gap. CDR3 nucleotide sequence: TGTGCCAGCACCCGGGGGACACCCGAGGGGACCCAGTACTTC. Translating gives CASTRGTPEGTQYF.

The table lists this clonotype with many counts. The gene calls are TRBV7-8 and TRBJ2-1; D may be TRBD1 or TRBD2 (5 bases each). Germline V gene data show CDR1 as SGHVS and CDR2 as FQNEAQ. The CDR3 totals 14 residues. The V end was cut by 11 bases, the J end by 2 bases, with 16 bases between. The CDR3: CAGGTGPTYNEQFF. The CDR3 region has the DNA TGTGCCGGTGGGACGGGTCCTACCTACAATGAGCAGTTCTTC.

This clonotype was observed many times. V is TRBV9 and J is TRBJ2-3, with D perhaps TRBD2 (6 bases). V dropped 1 base and J dropped 2 bases, with 14 bases sitting between them. The CDR3 covers 16 residues. Germline V gene data show CDR1 as SGDLS and CDR2 as YYNGEE. The CDR3 coding sequence is TGTGCCAGCAGCGTATCAAACGGGAGCCCCACAGATACGCAGTATTTT. Translating it yields CASSVSNGSPTDTQYF.

In this sample, this clonotype turned up many times. This rearrangement joins TRBV7-6 to TRBJ2-3; D possibly matches TRBD1 or TRBD2 (5 bases each). CDR1 is SGHVS, CDR2 FNYEAQ, per germline. The germline V and J ends were trimmed by 5 bases and 6 bases, with 18 bases remaining between them. There are 15 residues in the CDR3. In nucleotides, the CDR3 is TGTGCCAGCAGCCCTACGGGTTGGGGGTCCGATACGCAGTATTTT. This codes for CASSPTGWGSDTQYF.

This clonotype occurred a few times. The chain is built from TRBV12-3 or TRBV12-4 and TRBJ2-2; D may correspond to TRBD1 or TRBD2 (5 bases each). Between the trimmed V and J ends, which lost 5 bases and 2 bases, there was a span of 18 bases. The CDR3 covers 17 residues. In DNA, the CDR3 is TGTGCCAGCAGTCTCCAGGGACGGGCCGACAACACCGGGGAGCTGTTTTTT. It translates to CASSLQGRADNTGELFF.